This record covers a single T cell receptor beta chain. Its antigen is not known. Sequencing of each sample assayed 75,000 to 100,000 TCR templates. The table came from immunoSEQ multiplex PCR; TCRdb's copy has only in-frame clones and leaves some out. The sample records approximately 100,000 clones, about 91% being singletons. This sample is drawn from a study of siplizumab effects on memory and regulatory T cells. Study-wide results and caveats: Naive T cells were seemingly more diverse than memory cells, and major contributions to the alloresponse seemed to be made by them. Alloreactive sequences whose origin lay in unstimulated CD4+ memory cells were significantly reduced by siplizumab. The mapping of alloreactive clones to unstimulated subsets covered only a minor fraction of them.

The CDR3 consists of 17 residues. Losses at the gene ends were 0 bases for V and 7 bases for J; bases not matched to a gene: 11. Per germline, CDR1 KGHSH and CDR2 LQKENI. The sequenced sample was Tregs sorted from blood. The sequence came from a human donor in good health. The rearrangement joins TRBV18 to TRBJ2-1; TRBD2 agrees at 8 bases. The DNA of the CDR3 is TGTGCCAGCTCACCACCGTCGCCGGGGGGGCCGAGAAATGAGCAGTTCTTC. This translates into CASSPPSPGGPRNEQFF. The full variable domain, with the rest looked up from reference TRBV18 and TRBJ2-1, is NAGVMQNPRHLVRRRGQEARLRCSPMKGHSHVYWYRQLPEEGLKFMVYLQKENIIDESGMPKERFSAEFPKEGPSILRIQQVVRGDSAAYFCASSPPSPGGPRNEQFFGPGTRLTVL.